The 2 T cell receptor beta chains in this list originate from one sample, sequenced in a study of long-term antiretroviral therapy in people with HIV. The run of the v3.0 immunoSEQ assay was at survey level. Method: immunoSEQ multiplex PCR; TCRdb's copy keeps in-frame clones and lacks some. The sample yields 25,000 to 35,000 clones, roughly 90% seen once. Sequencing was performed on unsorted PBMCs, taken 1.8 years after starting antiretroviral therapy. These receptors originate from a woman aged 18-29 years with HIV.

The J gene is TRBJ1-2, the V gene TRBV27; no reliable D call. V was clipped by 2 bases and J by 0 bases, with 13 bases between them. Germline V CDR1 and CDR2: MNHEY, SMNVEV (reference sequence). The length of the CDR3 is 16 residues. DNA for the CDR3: TGTGCCAGCAGTTTAACAGTCCTACCCGCTAACTATGGCTACACCTTC. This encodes CASSLTVLPANYGYTF.

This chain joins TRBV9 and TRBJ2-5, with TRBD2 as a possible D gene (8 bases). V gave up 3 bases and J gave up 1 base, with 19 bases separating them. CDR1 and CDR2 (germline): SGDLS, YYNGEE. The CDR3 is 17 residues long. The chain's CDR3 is CASSANFGRGPQETQYF. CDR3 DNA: TGTGCCAGCAGCGCAAACTTCGGGAGGGGGCCCCAAGAGACCCAGTACTTC.